Described below is a single TCR beta chain sequence and its context. Its target is not known. Following a re-call of the 5' RACE reads, TCRdb has one entry per CDR3 protein and lacks DNA. Seen in this sample are 350,000 to 450,000 distinct CDR3 sequences; the ten most common clones hold roughly 5.5%. This record belongs to a study of T cells expressing NK-cell markers. In the study overall: Serological testing identified seven of the eight sequenced donors as HCMV-seropositive and one as seronegative.

In germline, CDR1 is MDHEN, CDR2 SYDVKM. The CDR3 totals 12 residues. Overall study results and limits: Also leading the CD3+CD56-NKG2C+ fraction in a handful of donors were these clonotypes. As a fraction of CD8+ T cells, dominant NKG2C+ clonotypes reached about 1.0-7.5% in six donors.

This receptor was identified in a man aged 18 to 69 in good health. The sample consisted of blood T cells: a sorted CD56 or NKG2C T cell subset, CD4+ or CD8+ T cells, or bulk PBMC T cells (not recorded which). This chain joins TRBV28 and TRBJ1-1. CDR3: CASSLNAREAFF.